The source of this TCR beta chain is a study of shared clonotypes between healthy human individuals (dated by TCRdb to the early 2020s). Describing the broader study: A few men and a couple of women, aged 18 to 49 years, made up the cohort. For each donor, CD4 naive and CD4 memory were each given three plates, CD8 naive was given two plates, and CD8 memory was given one plate. The study deeply sequenced blood TCR repertoires of five healthy adults to estimate repertoire size and the extent of clonotype sharing between individuals. Libraries were prepared and TCR repertoires were sequenced by different laboratories using diverse techniques, in order to increase sequencing depth and limit assay-specific biases. Each donor's leukapheresis produced roughly between roughly 0.85 and 9.5 billion PBMCs. Study-wide conclusions, independent of this receptor: Compared with non-shared clonotypes, clonotypes shared by all four sorted-subset donors had higher generation probabilities. Sharing across several donors was observed for around 5% of naive CD4, about 3.2% of naive CD8, 2.3% of memory CD4, and about 0.4% of memory CD8 clonotypes. Sampling was limited to blood, and TCR repertoires in tissue likely differ from TCR repertoires in blood. Because the study included a small number of donors, the genetic and exposure-history diversity represented was limited. Even with the large sequencing depth, rarefaction of the sorted-subset datasets indicated that sequencing was incomplete. Pairwise subsampling led to the expectation that sequencing depth would affect the degree of clonotype sharing among donors. Estimated clonotype richness was generally larger for naive than for memory subsets.

The donors were healthy, HIV-negative adults with no recently reported acute infections or vaccinations. Only Caucasian adults living in Nashville, Tennessee, USA were represented among the donors. CD4+ T cells were enriched through magnetic negative selection, after which naive cells were positively selected on CD45RA and the remaining negative fraction served as the memory subset. Blood was obtained by leukapheresis, after which PBMCs were separated by Ficoll-Histopaque density gradient centrifugation and cryopreserved in liquid nitrogen vapor phase. Analytical flow cytometry was used to check the purity and quantity of every magnetically sorted T cell population. From each sorted fraction, genomic DNA was isolated and quantified by UV absorbance on a Nanodrop 2000c. Using the deep immunoSEQ assay, multiplex PCR amplified TCR CDR3 regions from genomic DNA. Extracted genomic DNA from each cell subset was spread evenly across all wells of several immunoSEQ 96-well plates, with each plate serving as a replicate. For sorted subsets, roughly 200 ng of genomic DNA, equivalent to roughly 33,000 T cell genomes, went into each replicate PCR. The purified libraries were quantified using a Qubit 3.0 fluorometer, sized with a Bioanalyzer 2100, and then quantified again using the KAPA Library Quantification kit. Every immunoSEQ 96-well plate was sequenced on a separate single-read 150-cycle Illumina NextSeq 550 flow cell. In the source study's methods: Because only junctional sequences without quality scores were contained in the immunoSEQ output, filtering matching that applied to full-length reads could not be performed. Sequences were annotated with PyIR, a Python wrapper for IgBLAST v1.9, and V/J genes and CDR3 were assigned using IMGT germline references. Reads were removed for weak V/J assignments (E-value above 1e-6), missing CDR3, stop codons, out-of-frame junctions, or ambiguous translated residues. V3J clonotypes were defined as sequences sharing the same inferred V gene, J gene, and CDR3 amino acid sequence. Percentage overlap between repertoires was calculated by dividing the number of shared unique clonotypes by the size of the smaller repertoire. RTK rarefaction, the Chao1 estimator, and Recon v2.1 estimates of unobserved clonotypes were used to assess repertoire richness. For all TCRbeta clonotypes obtained by the gDNA method from a handful of donors, generation probabilities were computed with OLGA. TCRdb provides this immuneACCESS table in a form limited to in-frame rearrangements. Some clones are lacking; in checked studies, under half of them reflect an unresolved V gene, and why the rest are absent is not known. D and trimming come from the DNA, and the V and J calls and clone size come from that table. The sample profile shows over 2 million clones; about nine tenths of them were found once. The ten top clones hold around 0.4% of the sample.

Details on this clone: Which antigen it targets is not known. Within one base of it there is no much larger clone, and no base qualities were kept.

The CDR3 covers 12 residues, taking in both the cysteine and the phenylalanine. Only the CDR3 DNA is retained, 36 bases long and in frame from the first base. Via the germline V gene, CDR1 is SGHTA and CDR2 FQGNSA. V is trimmed back by 5 bases and J by 8 bases, and the junction contains 0 bases that no gene match accounts for. This chain joins TRBV7-2 to TRBJ2-3, and TRBD1 aligns with 11 junction nucleotides. The TCR was taken from a man in his late teens or twenties in good health. Some clones in this sample may be carry-over from other donors' samples. The sequencing sample was made of naive CD4+ T cells from PBMCs. The cell subset or site label corresponds to: CD45RA+ positively selected. CDR3 protein: CASSGTGGTQYF. The base sequence is TGTGCCAGCAGCGGGACAGGGGGTACGCAGTATTTT.